Many counts were recorded for the clone carrying this TCR beta chain. What it binds is unknown. Unique molecular identifiers were used in preparing the TCRbeta library. TCRdb ran MiXCR on the PCR reads and lists one entry per CDR3 protein. The sample consists of 350,000 to 500,000 distinct CDR3 sequences, roughly 44% of them appearing once. This sample was taken from a study of T-cell reconstitution after alpha-beta-depleted transplantation in children. V was clipped by 6 bases and J by 10 bases, with 12 bases between them. The CDR3 has 12 residues. Study results and caveats: One year after transplant, T-cell counts and diversity came mostly from newly produced T cells. Alpha-beta T cells present about two months after transplant were reported to originate from several hundred expanded graft clones.

The material was PBMCs, obtained before TCRalphabeta/CD19-depleted stem cell transplant. The receptor was isolated from a girl aged 2-10 years with aplastic anemia, due to receive a stem cell transplant. The J gene is TRBJ1-4, the V gene TRBV12-3 or TRBV12-4; unclear D gene. DNA of the CDR3: TGTGCCAGCAGATTCCTCGTCGGAAAACTGTTTTTT. This codes for CASRFLVGKLFF.